This TCR beta chain is from a study of blood T cells in healthy people across ages. V dropped 3 bases and J dropped 1 base, with 9 bases sitting between them. The CDR3 extends over 14 amino acids. Together with a sample-barcoded 5' primer, a J-beta primer mix was included in a second PCR lasting roughly 6 to 12 cycles. A 12-random-nucleotide template-switch adaptor tagged each cDNA molecule. Researchers report that each sample yielded at least 2.5 million CDR3-containing paired-end reads. TCRdb ran MiXCR on the 5' RACE reads and lists one entry per CDR3 protein. The sample shows around 1,600,000 distinct CDR3 sequences, about 42% of them seen only once. Total RNA was extracted at no less than 6 micrograms per sample.

This chain uses TRBV12-3 or TRBV12-4 with TRBJ2-5, with a tentative D call TRBD1 (5 bases). The TCR sequence derives from a woman aged 18-30 years in good health. The sample comprised blood. Here the CDR3 DNA reads TGTGCCAGCAGTTTCTGGCAGGGCCAAGAGACCCAGTACTTC. Encoded protein: CASSFWQGQETQYF.